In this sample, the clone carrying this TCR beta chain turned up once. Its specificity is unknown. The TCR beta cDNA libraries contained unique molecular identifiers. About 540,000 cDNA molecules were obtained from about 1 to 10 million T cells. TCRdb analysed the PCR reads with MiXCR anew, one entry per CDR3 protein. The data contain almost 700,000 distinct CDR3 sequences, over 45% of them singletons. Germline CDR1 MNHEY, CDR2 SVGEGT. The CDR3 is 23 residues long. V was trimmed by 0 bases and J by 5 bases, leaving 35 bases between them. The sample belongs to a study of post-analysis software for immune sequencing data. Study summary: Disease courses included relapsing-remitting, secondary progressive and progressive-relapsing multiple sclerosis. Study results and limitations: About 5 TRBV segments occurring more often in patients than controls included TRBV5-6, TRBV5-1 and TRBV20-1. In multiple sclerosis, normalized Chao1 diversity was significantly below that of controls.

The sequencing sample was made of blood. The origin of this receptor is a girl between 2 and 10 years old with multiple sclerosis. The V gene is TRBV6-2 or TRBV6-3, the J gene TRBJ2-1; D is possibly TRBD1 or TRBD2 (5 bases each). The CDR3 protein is CASSYSTRSRGARGGAADNEQFF. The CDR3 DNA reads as TGTGCCAGCAGTTACTCGACGCGTTCCCGGGGCGCTCGGGGCGGTGCAGCGGACAATGAGCAGTTCTTC.